The next 25 T cell receptor beta chains were all read from a single sample in a study of PD-1 blockade in classical Hodgkin lymphoma. Time point defined: cycle 4 day 1 (C4D1), after more than five weeks of nivolumab. Every one of the patients relapsed after autologous stem cell transplantation (brentuximab vedotin exposure was variable). Some clones are missing from TCRdb's copy, which holds only in-frame ones; the method was immunoSEQ multiplex PCR. The sample consists of about 64,000 clones, more than 90% of them appearing once. Sequences were derived from peripheral blood mononuclear cells (PBMCs), sampled before the fourth cycle of nivolumab. The receptors stem from a human donor with classical Hodgkin lymphoma.

The V and J genes are TRBV29-1 and TRBJ2-1; a possible D gene is TRBD2 (5 bases). V gave up 7 bases and J gave up 6 bases, with 10 bases separating them. CDR3 length: 11 amino acids. Germline V gene sequence: CDR1 SQVTM, CDR2 ANQGSEA. The CDR3 loop reads CSGGLSNEQFF. Here the CDR3 DNA reads TGCAGCGGAGGACTGTCCAATGAGCAGTTCTTC.

This chain joins TRBV29-1 and TRBJ2-2; D gene uncertain. This CDR3 is 11 amino acids long. V was trimmed by 4 bases and J by 2 bases, leaving 2 bases between them. Per germline, CDR1 SQVTM and CDR2 ANQGSEA. CDR3 coding DNA: TGCAGCGTTGTCAACACCGGGGAGCTGTTTTTT. This sequence encodes CSVVNTGELFF.

The chain links TRBV27 to TRBJ1-1; 11 positions match TRBD1. The CDR3 is 15 amino acids. In germline, CDR1 is MNHEY, CDR2 SMNVEV (reference sequence). V lost 6 bases to trimming and J lost 1 base; unmatched junction nucleotides: 4. The CDR3 DNA sequence: TGTGCCAGCAGCTGGGGGACAGGGGGGAACACTGAAGCTTTCTTT. Translated, it gives CASSWGTGGNTEAFF.

The chain recombines TRBV11-3 with TRBJ2-1; D remains ambiguous. Looked up from germline, CDR1 is SGHNT and CDR2 is YENEEA. This CDR3 comprises 16 residues. V was cut by 3 bases and J by 6 bases, with 18 bases left in between. CDR3 protein: CASSLRSEWSLNEQFF. The CDR3 bases are TGTGCCAGCAGCTTGAGGTCCGAATGGTCCCTCAATGAGCAGTTCTTC.

V is TRBV9 and J is TRBJ1-2; 7 nucleotides match TRBD1. The CDR3 is 16 residues long. CDR1 and CDR2 from the germline V gene are SGDLS and YYNGEE. V lost 0 bases and J lost 8; bases outside the gene matches: 13. The CDR3: CASSVELLTGEGGYTF. The CDR3 bases are TGTGCCAGCAGCGTAGAGTTATTAACAGGGGAGGGAGGCTACACCTTC.

This chain links TRBV5-4 with TRBJ2-2; 10 bases are shared with TRBD2. This CDR3 region has 15 residues. V was clipped by 0 bases and J by 7 bases; unmatched bases: 3. Germline loops: CDR1 SGHNT, CDR2 YYREEE (reference sequence). In DNA, the CDR3 is TGTGCCAGCAGCTTGGCTAGCGGGAGTGTCGGGGAGCTGTTTTTT. This translates into CASSLASGSVGELFF.

This chain links TRBV4-1 with TRBJ2-5, with D maybe TRBD2 (5 bases). The CDR3 has 13 residues. Trimming removed 5 bases from V and 5 bases from J, with 12 bases in between. The V gene's germline CDR1 is MGHRA and CDR2 YSYEKL. CDR3 DNA sequence: TGCGCCAGCAGCACAACCGGGGTGGAGACCCAGTACTTC. The encoded protein is CASSTTGVETQYF.

The rearrangement joins TRBV27 to TRBJ2-1; 7 nucleotides line up with TRBD2. The V gene end was trimmed by 3 bases and the J gene end by 0 bases; junction bases not matched to a gene: 14. The length of the CDR3 is 19 residues. Germline values: CDR1 MNHEY, CDR2 SMNVEV (reference sequence). CDR3 loop: CASSLIAGVSLGSYNEQFF. Written as DNA, the CDR3 is TGTGCCAGCAGTTTGATCGCGGGGGTGTCTCTAGGCTCCTACAATGAGCAGTTCTTC.

Only a few counts were recorded for this clone. V gene TRBV11-2 combines with J gene TRBJ2-1, with D possibly being TRBD1 (5 bases). The CDR3 sequence is 13 residues long. The ends were cut back, 5 bases at V and 3 bases at J, with 8 bases in the middle. Germline V lookup: CDR1 SGHAT, CDR2 FQNNGV. In DNA form, the CDR3 reads TGTGCCAGCAGCCTCGACAGCTACAATGAGCAGTTCTTC. This translates into CASSLDSYNEQFF.

The chain links TRBV10-1 to TRBJ2-1; the D is unclear. In germline, CDR1 is WNHNN, CDR2 SYGVQD (reference sequence). V was pared by 0 bases and J by 5 bases, with 11 bases between. This CDR3 spans 15 amino acids. The chain's CDR3 is CASSESGLGNNEQFF. The CDR3 coding sequence is TGCGCCAGCAGTGAGTCGGGCCTAGGGAACAATGAGCAGTTCTTC.

This clone has just one count. V gene TRBV19 combines with J gene TRBJ1-6; D gene unclear. This CDR3 is 15 amino acids long. CDR1 LNHDA and CDR2 SQIVND come from the germline V gene (reference sequence). Trimming pared 2 bases from V and 0 bases from J, leaving 5 bases between. CDR3: CASSIMSSYNSPLHF. CDR3 nucleotide sequence: TGTGCCAGTAGTATAATGAGCTCCTATAATTCACCCCTCCACTTT.

The chain recombines TRBV6-5 with TRBJ1-5, with TRBD1 as a possible D gene (6 bases). This CDR3 has 14 amino acids. Trimming took 6 bases from V and 7 from J, leaving 16 bases between them. From germline, CDR1 is MNHEY and CDR2 SVGAGI. CDR3 coding DNA: TGTGCCAGCAGCGCCACAGGGAGGTGGCAGCCCCAGCATTTT. Translation: CASSATGRWQPQHF.

V gene TRBV29-1 combines with J gene TRBJ2-2; D not certain. CDR1 SQVTM and CDR2 ANQGSEA come from the germline V gene. There are 13 residues in the CDR3. The V and J ends lost 7 bases and 7 bases respectively, with 16 bases between them. The CDR3 protein is CSADRDNGGELFF. The CDR3, as DNA: TGCAGCGCAGACCGAGATAACGGCGGGGAGCTGTTTTTT.

This chain connects TRBV5-1 to TRBJ2-3; 7 nucleotides agree with TRBD2. Germline lookup yields CDR1 SGHRS and CDR2 YFSETQ. With 0 bases clipped from V and 1 base from J, the junction kept 11 bases outside the gene matches. The CDR3 runs to 18 residues. CDR3 sequence reads: CASSLDPVERGGTDTQYF. CDR3 coding DNA: TGCGCCAGCAGCTTGGATCCGGTAGAGCGGGGAGGCACAGATACGCAGTATTTT.

The CDR3 here is CASSPFQGGSDDEQFF. The CDR3 nucleotides are TGTGCCAGCTCACCATTTCAGGGGGGCTCGGATGATGAGCAGTTCTTC. The V gene is TRBV18, the J gene TRBJ2-1; weak D call: TRBD1 (7 bases). The germline V gene encodes CDR1 KGHSH and CDR2 LQKENI. Trimming left V 2 bases short and J 8 bases short, with 19 bases between. The CDR3 is 16 residues long.

The chain links TRBV10-3 to TRBJ1-5, with D uncertain. This CDR3 is built from 15 residues. V was trimmed by 0 bases and J by 0 bases, leaving 6 bases between them. Per the germline V gene, CDR1 is ENHRY and CDR2 is SYGVKD. Here the CDR3 DNA reads TGTGCCATCAGTGAGTCGGGTGATAGCAATCAGCCCCAGCATTTT. Protein product: CAISESGDSNQPQHF.

This rearrangement joins TRBV9 to TRBJ1-3; 7 bases align to TRBD1. The ends lost 0 bases at V and 2 bases at J; junction bases unmatched: 2. CDR3 size: 15 residues. Germline V CDR1 and CDR2: SGDLS, YYNGEE. CDR3 DNA: TGTGCCAGCAGCGTAGGACAGGGAACTGGAAACACCATATATTTT. Its translation: CASSVGQGTGNTIYF.

This clone was observed once. The rearrangement uses TRBV6-5 and TRBJ2-2; a possible D gene is TRBD2 (7 bases). The germline gives CDR1 MNHEY, CDR2 SVGAGI. Trimming removed 8 bases from V and 4 bases from J, with 17 bases in between. This CDR3 region has 15 residues. The CDR3 protein is CASSGGGSTTGELFF. The CDR3 bases are TGTGCCAGCTCGGGGGGCGGGAGTACCACCGGGGAGCTGTTTTTT.

The chain joins TRBV5-1 to TRBJ1-2; TRBD1 agrees at 12 bases. The CDR3 spans 15 residues. Unmatched junction bases numbered 5, after V lost 0 bases and J lost 8 bases. Germline loops: CDR1 SGHRS, CDR2 YFSETQ. DNA for the CDR3: TGCGCCAGCAGCTTGGGAGGGGACAGGGGGCAAGGCTACACCTTC. Its protein is CASSLGGDRGQGYTF.

The sample holds one count of this clone. The chain uses TRBV6-1 and TRBJ2-7, with D uncertain. Germline CDR1 is MNHNS and CDR2 is SASEGT. Trimming took off 6 bases at V and 3 bases at J, with 12 bases between the two ends. The CDR3 totals 13 residues. The chain's CDR3 is CASRVSDDYEQYF. In DNA, the CDR3 is TGTGCCAGCAGGGTGTCGGACGACTACGAGCAGTACTTC.

The rearrangement uses TRBV10-3 and TRBJ1-3, with D perhaps matching TRBD1 (5 bases). The V and J ends lost 4 bases and 8 bases respectively, with 15 bases between them. The CDR3 consists of 14 residues. The germline CDR1 and CDR2 sequences are ENHRY and SYGVKD. The chain's CDR3 is CAISGGPTGDTIYF. The CDR3 DNA sequence: TGTGCCATCAGTGGGGGCCCTACTGGGGACACCATATATTTT.

The chain combines TRBV7-9 with TRBJ2-7; a possible D gene is TRBD2 (5 bases). V lost 4 bases and J 3 bases, leaving 13 bases between the germline ends. Looked up from germline, CDR1 is SEHNR and CDR2 is FQNEAQ (reference sequence). This CDR3 region has 14 residues. The CDR3 protein is CASSYSISGYEQYF. For the CDR3, the DNA is TGTGCCAGCAGCTACTCCATAAGCGGCTACGAGCAGTACTTC.

The chain joins TRBV6-1 to TRBJ2-2; tentative D call: TRBD2 (6 bases). The germline V and J ends were trimmed by 3 bases and 1 base, with 12 bases remaining between them. The germline CDR1 and CDR2 sequences are MNHNS and SASEGT. The CDR3 runs to 16 residues. The CDR3 loop reads CASSDRREVNTGELFF. CDR3 nucleotides: TGTGCCAGCAGTGATCGCAGGGAGGTGAACACCGGGGAGCTGTTTTTT.

This clone was picked up one time. The CDR3 bases are TGTGCCACCACAGAGGGAGAGACCCAGTACTTC. It translates to CATTEGETQYF. V is TRBV19 and J is TRBJ2-5, with TRBD2 as a possible D gene (5 bases). Trimming left V 10 bases short and J 4 bases short, with 10 bases between. This CDR3 region has 11 residues. Per germline, CDR1 LNHDA and CDR2 SQIVND (reference sequence). Drawing the rest from reference TRBV19 and TRBJ2-5, the complete variable domain is DGGITQSPKYLFRKEGQNVTLSCEQNLNHDAMYWYRQDPGQGLRLIYYSQIVNDFQKGDIAEGYSVSREKKESFPLTVTSAQKNPTAFYLCATTEGETQYFGPGTRLLVL.

This clone occurred a few times. The chain carries TRBV9 and TRBJ2-3; 8 bases fit TRBD1. V lost 2 bases to trimming and J lost 2 bases; unmatched junction nucleotides: 7. CDR1 SGDLS and CDR2 YYNGEE come from the germline V gene. The CDR3 is 16 amino acids. Here the CDR3 DNA reads TGTGCCAGCAGCGTGCGACAGGGGTGGGACACAGATACGCAGTATTTT. It specifies CASSVRQGWDTDTQYF.